The present entry profiles one TCR beta chain with its context. These data belong to a study of T cells in Graves' hyperthyroidism and ophthalmopathy. Authors of the study amplified TCR beta CDR3 regions from RNA transcripts. HTBI primers were used for first-round RT-PCR of the TCR CDR3. TCRdb ran MiXCR on the multiplex PCR reads and lists one entry per CDR3 protein. The sample lists about 96,000 distinct CDR3 sequences; roughly 56% were seen once. CDR3 length: 16 residues. Germline V gives CDR1 MGHRA, CDR2 YSYEKL. V shed 3 bases and J 5 bases; nucleotides not matched to a gene: 9. Source material: blood. The source is a woman aged 40 to 50 with Graves' hyperthyroidism. This chain uses TRBV4-1 with TRBJ2-7; 11 bases agree with TRBD2. The CDR3 region has the DNA TGCGCCAGCAGCCAGGGTCTAGCGGGGGGTTCCCACGAGCAGTACTTC. Its protein is CASSQGLAGGSHEQYF.